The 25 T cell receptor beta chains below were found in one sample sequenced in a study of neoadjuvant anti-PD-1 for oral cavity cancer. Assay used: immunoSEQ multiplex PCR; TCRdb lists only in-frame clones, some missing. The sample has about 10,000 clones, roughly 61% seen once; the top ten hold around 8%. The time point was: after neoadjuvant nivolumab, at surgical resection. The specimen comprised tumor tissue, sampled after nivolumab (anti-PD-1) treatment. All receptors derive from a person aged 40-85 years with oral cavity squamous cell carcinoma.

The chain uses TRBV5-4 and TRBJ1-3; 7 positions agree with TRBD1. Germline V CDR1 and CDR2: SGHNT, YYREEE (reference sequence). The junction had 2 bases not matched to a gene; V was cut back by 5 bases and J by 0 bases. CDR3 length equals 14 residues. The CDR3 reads CASRRTGSGNTIYF. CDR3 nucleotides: TGTGCCAGCAGGAGGACAGGCTCTGGAAACACCATATATTTT.

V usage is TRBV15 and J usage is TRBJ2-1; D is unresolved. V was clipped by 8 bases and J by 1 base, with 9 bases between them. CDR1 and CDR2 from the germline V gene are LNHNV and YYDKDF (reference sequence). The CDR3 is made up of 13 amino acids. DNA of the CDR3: TGTGCCACCGAAGGCGGTTCCTACAATGAGCAGTTCTTC. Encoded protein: CATEGGSYNEQFF.

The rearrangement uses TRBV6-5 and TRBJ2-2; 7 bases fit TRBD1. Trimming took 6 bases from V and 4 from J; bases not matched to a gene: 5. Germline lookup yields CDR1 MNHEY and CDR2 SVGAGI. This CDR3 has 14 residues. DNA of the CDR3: TGTGCCAGCAGGAAGGGGGCAAGCACCGGGGAGCTGTTTTTT. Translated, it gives CASRKGASTGELFF.

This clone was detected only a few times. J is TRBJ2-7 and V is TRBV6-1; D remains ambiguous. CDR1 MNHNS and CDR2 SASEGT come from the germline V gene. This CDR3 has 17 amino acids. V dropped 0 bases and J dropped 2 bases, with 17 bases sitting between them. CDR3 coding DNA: TGTGCCAGCAGTGAAGCGACCAGGCAGGATGACCCCTACGAGCAGTACTTC. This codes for CASSEATRQDDPYEQYF.

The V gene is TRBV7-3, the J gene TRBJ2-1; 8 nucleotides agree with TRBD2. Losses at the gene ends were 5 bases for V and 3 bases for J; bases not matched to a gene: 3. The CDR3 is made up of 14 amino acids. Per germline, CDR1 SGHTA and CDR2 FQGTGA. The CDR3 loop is CASSRSGGYNEQFF. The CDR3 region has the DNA TGTGCCAGCAGCCGGAGCGGGGGCTACAATGAGCAGTTCTTC.

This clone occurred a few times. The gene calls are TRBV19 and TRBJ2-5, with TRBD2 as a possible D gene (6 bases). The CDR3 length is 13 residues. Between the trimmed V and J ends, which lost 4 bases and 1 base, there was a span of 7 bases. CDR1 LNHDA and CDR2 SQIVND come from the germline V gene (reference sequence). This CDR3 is CASSRAGQETQYF. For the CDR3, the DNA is TGTGCCAGTAGTAGAGCGGGCCAAGAGACCCAGTACTTC. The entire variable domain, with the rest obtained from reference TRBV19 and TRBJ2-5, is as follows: DGGITQSPKYLFRKEGQNVTLSCEQNLNHDAMYWYRQDPGQGLRLIYYSQIVNDFQKGDIAEGYSVSREKKESFPLTVTSAQKNPTAFYLCASSRAGQETQYFGPGTRLLVL.

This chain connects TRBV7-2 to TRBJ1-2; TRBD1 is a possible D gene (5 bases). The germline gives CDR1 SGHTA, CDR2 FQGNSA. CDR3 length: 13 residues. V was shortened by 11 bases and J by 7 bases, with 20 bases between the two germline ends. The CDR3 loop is CASQQGGSGGYTF. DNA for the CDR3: TGTGCCTCTCAGCAGGGCGGGAGTGGTGGCTACACCTTC.

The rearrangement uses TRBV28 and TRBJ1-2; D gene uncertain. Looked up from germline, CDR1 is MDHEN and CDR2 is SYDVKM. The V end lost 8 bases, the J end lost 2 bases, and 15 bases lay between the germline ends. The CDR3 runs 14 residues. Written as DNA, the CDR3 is TGTGCCAGCTACTCGCGGCTGCCCAACTATGGCTACACCTTC. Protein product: CASYSRLPNYGYTF.

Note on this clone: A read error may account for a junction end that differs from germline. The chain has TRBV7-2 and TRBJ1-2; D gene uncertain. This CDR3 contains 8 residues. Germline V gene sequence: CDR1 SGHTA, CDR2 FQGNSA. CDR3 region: CASSLSSF. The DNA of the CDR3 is TGTGCCAGCAGCTTATCGTCCTTC.

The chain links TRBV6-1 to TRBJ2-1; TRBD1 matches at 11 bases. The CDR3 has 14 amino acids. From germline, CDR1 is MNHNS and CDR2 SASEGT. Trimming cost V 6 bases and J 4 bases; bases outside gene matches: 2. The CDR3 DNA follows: TGTGCCAGCAGGGACAGGGGGCGATACAATGAGCAGTTCTTC. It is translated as CASRDRGRYNEQFF.

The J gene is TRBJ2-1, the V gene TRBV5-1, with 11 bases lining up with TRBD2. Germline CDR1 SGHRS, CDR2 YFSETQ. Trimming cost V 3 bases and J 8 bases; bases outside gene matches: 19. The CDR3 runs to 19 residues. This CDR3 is CASSYPLEGLAAAGYEQFF. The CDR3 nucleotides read TGCGCCAGCAGCTACCCCCTCGAGGGACTAGCGGCGGCGGGGTATGAGCAGTTCTTC.

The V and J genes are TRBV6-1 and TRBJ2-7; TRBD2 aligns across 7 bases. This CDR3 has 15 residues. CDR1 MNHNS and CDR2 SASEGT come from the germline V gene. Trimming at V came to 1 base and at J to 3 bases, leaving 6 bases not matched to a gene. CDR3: CASSEVGGGSYEQYF. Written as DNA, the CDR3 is TGTGCCAGCAGTGAAGTCGGGGGAGGGAGCTACGAGCAGTACTTC.

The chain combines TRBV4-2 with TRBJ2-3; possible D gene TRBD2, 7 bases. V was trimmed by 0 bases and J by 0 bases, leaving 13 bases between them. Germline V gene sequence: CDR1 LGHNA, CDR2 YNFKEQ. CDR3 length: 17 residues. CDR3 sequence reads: CASSQEGRGASTDTQYF. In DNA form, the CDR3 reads TGTGCCAGCAGCCAAGAGGGGAGGGGGGCCAGCACAGATACGCAGTATTTT.

DNA for the CDR3: TGTGCCAGCAGCACCGGGACAGTGTTTTATGGCTACACCTTC. Translation gives CASSTGTVFYGYTF. V is TRBV7-2 and J is TRBJ1-2; 7 bases agree with TRBD1. CDR3 size: 14 residues. The J segment lost 5 bases and the V segment lost 5 bases, leaving 8 bases of the junction unmatched. Germline CDR1 is SGHTA and CDR2 is FQGNSA.

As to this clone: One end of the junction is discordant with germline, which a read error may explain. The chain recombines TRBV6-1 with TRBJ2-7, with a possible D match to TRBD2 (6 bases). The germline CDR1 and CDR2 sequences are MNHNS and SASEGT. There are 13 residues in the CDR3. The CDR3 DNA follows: TGTGGCAGCCGTCAGGGCGGGACCTACGAGCAGTACTTC. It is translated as CGSRQGGTYEQYF.

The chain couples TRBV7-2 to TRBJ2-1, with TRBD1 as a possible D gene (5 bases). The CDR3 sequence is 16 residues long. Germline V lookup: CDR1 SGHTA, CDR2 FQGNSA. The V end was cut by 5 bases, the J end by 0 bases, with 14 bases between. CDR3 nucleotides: TGTGCCAGCAGCCTATACAGGATTAGCTCCTACAATGAGCAGTTCTTC. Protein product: CASSLYRISSYNEQFF.

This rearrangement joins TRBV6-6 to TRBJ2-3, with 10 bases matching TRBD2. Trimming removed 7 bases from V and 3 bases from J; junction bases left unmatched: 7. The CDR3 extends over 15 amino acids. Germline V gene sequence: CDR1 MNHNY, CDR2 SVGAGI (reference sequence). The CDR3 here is CASKSASGSTDTQYF. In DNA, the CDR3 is TGTGCCAGCAAGTCCGCTAGCGGGAGTACAGATACGCAGTATTTT.

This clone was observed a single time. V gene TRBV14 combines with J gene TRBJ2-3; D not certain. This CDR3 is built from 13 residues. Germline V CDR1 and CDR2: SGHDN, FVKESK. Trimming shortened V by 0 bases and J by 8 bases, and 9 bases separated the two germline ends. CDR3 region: CASSQDRLGTQYF. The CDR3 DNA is TGTGCCAGCAGCCAAGATCGGCTGGGTACGCAGTATTTT.

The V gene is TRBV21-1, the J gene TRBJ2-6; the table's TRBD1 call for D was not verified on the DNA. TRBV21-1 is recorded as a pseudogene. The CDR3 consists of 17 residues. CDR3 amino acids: CASSKGERGLGANVLTF. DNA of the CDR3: TGTGCCAGCAGCAAGGGGGAAAGGGGGCTTGGGGCCAACGTCCTGACTTTC.

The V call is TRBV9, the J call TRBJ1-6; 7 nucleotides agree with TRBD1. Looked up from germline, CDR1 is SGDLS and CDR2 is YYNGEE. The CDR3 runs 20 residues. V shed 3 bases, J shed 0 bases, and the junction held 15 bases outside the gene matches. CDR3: CASSAPSLDRRSSYNSPLHF. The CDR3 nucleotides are TGTGCCAGCAGCGCCCCATCTTTGGACAGGAGATCCTCCTATAATTCACCCCTCCACTTT.

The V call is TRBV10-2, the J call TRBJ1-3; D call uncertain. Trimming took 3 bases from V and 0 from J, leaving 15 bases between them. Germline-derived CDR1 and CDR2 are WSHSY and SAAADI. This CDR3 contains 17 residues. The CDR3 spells CASSEARVGVSGNTIYF. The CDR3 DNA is TGCGCCAGCAGTGAAGCTCGTGTAGGCGTCTCTGGAAACACCATATATTTT.

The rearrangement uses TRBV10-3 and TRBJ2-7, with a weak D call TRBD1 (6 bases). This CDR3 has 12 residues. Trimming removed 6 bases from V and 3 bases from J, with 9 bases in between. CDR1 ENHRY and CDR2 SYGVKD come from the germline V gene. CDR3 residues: CAISLDSYEQYF. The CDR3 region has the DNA TGTGCCATCAGCCTGGACAGCTACGAGCAGTACTTC.

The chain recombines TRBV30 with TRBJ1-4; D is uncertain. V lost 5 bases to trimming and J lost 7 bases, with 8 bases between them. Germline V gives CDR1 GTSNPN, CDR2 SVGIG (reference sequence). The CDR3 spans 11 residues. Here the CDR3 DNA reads TGTGCCTGGGGGCCCTCTGAAAAACTGTTTTTT. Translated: CAWGPSEKLFF.

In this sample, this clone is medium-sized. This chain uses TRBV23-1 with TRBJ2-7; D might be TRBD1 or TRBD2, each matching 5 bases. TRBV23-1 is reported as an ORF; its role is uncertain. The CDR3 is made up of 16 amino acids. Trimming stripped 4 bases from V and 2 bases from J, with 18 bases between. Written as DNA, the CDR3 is TGCGCCAGCAGTCGATCGCCGGTTAGGGACCCCTACGAGCAGTACTTC. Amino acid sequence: CASSRSPVRDPYEQYF.

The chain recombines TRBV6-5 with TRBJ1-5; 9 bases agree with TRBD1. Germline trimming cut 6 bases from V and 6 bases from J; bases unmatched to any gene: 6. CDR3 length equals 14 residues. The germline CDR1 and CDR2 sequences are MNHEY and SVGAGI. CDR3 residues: CASSPGTGSQPQHF. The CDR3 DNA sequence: TGTGCCAGCAGCCCCGGGACAGGGAGTCAGCCCCAGCATTTT.